Below, 7 T cell receptor beta chains from the same sample are listed, as sequenced in a study of T-cell memory formation after mild COVID-19. TCRdb redid the calling of the 5' RACE reads with MiXCR, one entry per CDR3 protein. The sample shows about 270,000 distinct CDR3 sequences, about 16% of them seen only once. The source material was PBMCs or a T cell subset sorted from them (not recorded which). These receptors originate from a young man who had mild COVID-19 (a few samples of this study predate the infection). Cell type and time point are not known.

This clonotype has more than one count but fewer than ten. The chain links TRBV29-1 to TRBJ2-5; the D is unclear. V lost 4 bases and J 5 bases, leaving 11 bases between the germline ends. The CDR3 contains 12 residues. Looked up from germline, CDR1 is SQVTM and CDR2 is ANQGSEA. The CDR3 region is CSVGSELETQYF. The CDR3 bases are TGCAGCGTTGGTTCTGAATTGGAGACCCAGTACTTC. Full variable domain (rest looked up from reference TRBV29-1 and TRBJ2-5): SAVISQKPSRDICQRGTSLTIQCQVDSQVTMMFWYRQQPGQSLTLIATANQGSEATYESGFVIDKFPISRPNLTFSTLTVSNMSPEDSSIYLCSVGSELETQYFGPGTRLLVL.

J is TRBJ1-1 and V is TRBV20-1; no clear D. The CDR3 is 14 amino acids. Germline V gives CDR1 DFQATT, CDR2 SNEGSKA (reference sequence). Trimming stripped 3 bases from V and 3 bases from J, with 14 bases between. In DNA form, the CDR3 reads TGCAGTGCTAGGTTCGAGGGCAAAGACACTGAAGCTTTCTTT. Translated, it gives CSARFEGKDTEAFF.

V and J are TRBV6-5 and TRBJ2-2; D is unresolved. The V end lost 4 bases, the J end lost 7 bases, and 13 bases lay between the germline ends. CDR3 length: 14 amino acids. Germline CDR1 and CDR2: MNHEY and SVGAGI. Here the CDR3 DNA reads TGTGCCAGCAGTTCCGCAGGATTGGTCGGGGAGCTGTTTTTT. Its translation is CASSSAGLVGELFF.

This clonotype was recorded a few times. The chain combines TRBV5-5 with TRBJ2-5, with 7 bases identical to TRBD2. The CDR3 runs 15 residues. The J segment lost 1 base and the V segment lost 3 bases, leaving 6 bases of the junction unmatched. The germline CDR1 and CDR2 sequences are SGHKS and YYEKEE (reference sequence). CDR3 DNA sequence: TGTGCCAGCAGCTGGAATTCGGGGGGCCAAGAGACCCAGTACTTC. Its protein is CASSWNSGGQETQYF.

On this clonotype itself: A much larger clone sits a single nucleotide away, making a read error possible. The V call is TRBV12-3 or TRBV12-4, the J call TRBJ2-2, with a possible D match to TRBD2 (6 bases). V was clipped by 3 bases and J by 7 bases, with 15 bases between them. The length of the CDR3 is 15 residues. CDR3 protein: CASSLRRLEIGELFF. The CDR3 coding sequence is TGTGCCAGCAGTTTGAGGAGACTAGAAATCGGGGAGCTGTTTTTT.

The gene calls are TRBV7-8 and TRBJ2-6; D ambiguous. The germline CDR1 and CDR2 sequences are SGHVS and FQNEAQ. V lost 11 bases, J lost 0 bases, and 20 bases lay in between. The CDR3 runs 17 residues. The CDR3 DNA follows: TGTGCCTGCCACGTGGGAAGGCCTCTCTCTGGGGCCAACGTCCTGACTTTC. Encoded protein: CACHVGRPLSGANVLTF.

The chain combines TRBV4-2 with TRBJ2-5; maybe TRBD1 (6 bases). Germline CDR1 LGHNA, CDR2 YNFKEQ. This CDR3 is 16 amino acids long. Trimming shortened V by 0 bases and J by 0 bases, and 11 bases separated the two germline ends. Written as DNA, the CDR3 is TGTGCCAGCAGCCAAGAGTTAGGACAGTACCAAGAGACCCAGTACTTC. The encoded protein is CASSQELGQYQETQYF.